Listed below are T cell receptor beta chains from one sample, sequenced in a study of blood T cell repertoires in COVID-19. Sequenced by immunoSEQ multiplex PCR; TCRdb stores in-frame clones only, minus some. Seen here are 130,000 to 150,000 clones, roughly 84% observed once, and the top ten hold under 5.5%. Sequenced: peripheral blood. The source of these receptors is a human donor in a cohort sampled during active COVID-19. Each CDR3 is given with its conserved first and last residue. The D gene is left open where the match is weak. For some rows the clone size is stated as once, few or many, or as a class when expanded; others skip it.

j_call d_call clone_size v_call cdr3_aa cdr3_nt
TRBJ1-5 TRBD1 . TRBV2 CASSPLPTTGGRSRNQPQHF TGTGCCAGCAGCCCATTACCGACGACAGGGGGCCGTAGTCGCAATCAGCCCCAGCATTTT
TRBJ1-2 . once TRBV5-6 CASSPDVGEDYGYTF TGTGCCAGCAGCCCAGATGTAGGGGAAGACTATGGCTACACCTTC
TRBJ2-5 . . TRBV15 CATSRPKANQETQYF TGTGCCACCAGCAGACCCAAAGCCAACCAAGAGACCCAGTACTTC
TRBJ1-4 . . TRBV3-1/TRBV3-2 CASSPGAEKLFF TGTGCCAGCAGCCCAGGCGCTGAAAAACTGTTTTTT
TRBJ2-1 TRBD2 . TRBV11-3 CASSLVPPGLAGMVQFF TGTGCCAGCAGCTTAGTTCCTCCGGGACTAGCGGGTATGGTGCAGTTCTTC
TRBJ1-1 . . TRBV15 CATSRSQGNTEAFF TGTGCCACCAGCAGGAGTCAGGGGAACACTGAAGCTTTCTTT
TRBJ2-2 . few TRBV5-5 CASSKAGAGELFF TGTGCCAGCAGCAAAGCAGGGGCCGGGGAGCTGTTTTTT
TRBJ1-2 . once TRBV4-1 CASSLDSPLGGYTF TGCGCCAGCAGCCTCGACAGCCCGCTTGGAGGCTACACCTTC
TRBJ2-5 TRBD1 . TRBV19 CASSDRVIRETQYF TGTGCCAGTAGCGACAGGGTAATCCGAGAGACCCAGTACTTC
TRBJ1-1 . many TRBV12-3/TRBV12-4 CASSLGQIEAFF TGTGCCAGCAGTTTAGGACAGATTGAAGCTTTCTTT
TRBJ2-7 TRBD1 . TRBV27 CASSPTGQGFYEQYF TGTGCCAGCAGTCCCACGGGACAGGGGTTCTACGAGCAGTACTTC